The 22 T cell receptor beta chains listed next were all sequenced from one sample in a study of beta chain features in type 1 diabetes. The investigators reverse transcribed all of the isolated RNA, so they sequenced expressed TCRB transcripts. Clones were read by immunoSEQ multiplex PCR, and TCRdb kept only the in-frame ones, dropping some. The repertoire holds 350,000 to 450,000 clones, with more than 12% as singletons. The specimen was naive CD4+ T cells from blood. All receptors come from a woman aged 18 to 35 in good health.

This clone was counted only a few times. This sequence joins TRBV29-1 and TRBJ2-1, with 7 bases lining up with TRBD2. J lost 9 bases, V lost 4 bases, and 12 bases had no gene match. Germline values: CDR1 SQVTM, CDR2 ANQGSEA. The CDR3 has 14 residues. CDR3: CSVGVLGGEVEQFF. The CDR3, as DNA: TGCAGCGTTGGGGTGTTGGGAGGGGAGGTTGAGCAGTTCTTC.

V is TRBV7-2 and J is TRBJ1-2; the D is unclear. The germline V and J ends were trimmed by 5 bases and 4 bases, with 14 bases remaining between them. The germline V gene has CDR1 SGHTA and CDR2 FQGNSA. There are 14 residues in the CDR3. The CDR3 spells CASSPTADSYGYTF. CDR3 DNA sequence: TGTGCCAGCAGCCCGACGGCAGACTCCTATGGCTACACCTTC.

The chain couples TRBV13 to TRBJ2-7, with 10 bases identical to TRBD2. This CDR3 has 15 amino acids. Per the germline V gene, CDR1 is PRHDT and CDR2 is FYEKMQ (reference sequence). V was pared by 5 bases and J by 3 bases, with 7 bases of the junction left unmatched. The CDR3: CASSAWTSGNYEQYF. The CDR3 DNA follows: TGTGCCAGCAGCGCCTGGACTAGCGGAAACTACGAGCAGTACTTC.

The rearrangement links TRBV30 to TRBJ2-2; 8 bases are a match to TRBD2. The V gene end was trimmed by 4 bases and the J gene end by 5 bases; junction bases not matched to a gene: 12. The germline gives CDR1 GTSNPN, CDR2 SVGIG (reference sequence). This CDR3 contains 16 residues. DNA for the CDR3: TGTGCCTGGATAGTTAGGGGACTAGTGGAAACCGGGGAGCTGTTTTTT. The encoded protein is CAWIVRGLVETGELFF. Full variable domain (remainder filled in from reference TRBV30 and TRBJ2-2): SQTIHQWPATLVQPVGSPLSLECTVEGTSNPNLYWYRQAAGRGLQLLFYSVGIGQISSEVPQNLSASRPQDRQFILSSKKLLLSDSGFYLCAWIVRGLVETGELFFGEGSRLTVL.

The rearrangement joins TRBV6-5 to TRBJ2-5; D is uncertain. The V gene's germline CDR1 is MNHEY and CDR2 SVGAGI. V was pared by 10 bases and J by 5 bases, with 11 bases between. The CDR3 covers 11 residues. This CDR3 is CATSPGETQYF. CDR3 nucleotide sequence: TGTGCCACCTCTCCCGGGGAGACCCAGTACTTC.

This clone was seen more than once but under ten times. The chain carries TRBV19 and TRBJ2-7, with TRBD2 as a possible D gene (6 bases). The V end lost 6 bases, the J end lost 2 bases, and 14 bases lay between the germline ends. Looked up from germline, CDR1 is LNHDA and CDR2 is SQIVND (reference sequence). The CDR3 consists of 14 residues. For the CDR3, the DNA is TGTGCCAGTAGGATGGACGGAGGGGCCTACGAGCAGTACTTC. Translation: CASRMDGGAYEQYF.

The sample holds a few counts of this clone. V usage is TRBV28 and J usage is TRBJ2-5; TRBD2 matches 8 bases. Germline V CDR1 and CDR2: MDHEN, SYDVKM. The V segment lost 3 bases and the J segment 1 base; nucleotides outside the gene matches: 4. CDR3 size: 15 residues. The CDR3, as DNA: TGTGCCAGCAGTTTCGCCGGGAGGGGCCAAGAGACCCAGTACTTC. Translation: CASSFAGRGQETQYF.

This rearrangement joins TRBV29-1 to TRBJ2-7, with 9 positions matching TRBD1. Germline V CDR1 and CDR2: SQVTM, ANQGSEA. Germline trimming cut 3 bases from V and 3 bases from J; bases unmatched to any gene: 3. CDR3 length: 13 amino acids. Here the CDR3 DNA reads TGCAGCGTTGATCGGACAGGGGACTACGAGCAGTACTTC. This gives the protein CSVDRTGDYEQYF.

This clone turned up a few times. CDR3 nucleotide sequence: TGTGCCATCAAGGGATCAGGGACAGGTGATGGCTACACCTTC. Translated: CAIKGSGTGDGYTF. The chain carries TRBV7-9 and TRBJ1-2; 8 bases agree with TRBD1. With 10 bases clipped from V and 6 bases from J, the junction kept 13 bases outside the gene matches. The CDR3 has 14 residues. Germline loops: CDR1 SEHNR, CDR2 FQNEAQ (reference sequence).

J is TRBJ1-2 and V is TRBV29-1, with D tentatively TRBD1 (5 bases). Germline values: CDR1 SQVTM, CDR2 ANQGSEA. The V gene lost 8 bases and the J gene lost 3 bases, with 13 bases spanning the gap. CDR3 length: 12 residues. In DNA form, the CDR3 reads TGCAGCCACGAACGGGGGGACTATGGCTACACCTTC. It specifies CSHERGDYGYTF.

This clone was observed a few times. The rearrangement uses TRBV6-5 and TRBJ2-5; tentatively, D is TRBD2 (6 bases). Trimming shortened V by 0 bases and J by 5 bases, and 13 bases separated the two germline ends. Germline V gives CDR1 MNHEY, CDR2 SVGAGI. The CDR3 loop spans 15 amino acids. This CDR3 reads CASSYSLRGSETQYF. CDR3 DNA sequence: TGTGCCAGCAGTTACTCCCTACGGGGGTCGGAGACCCAGTACTTC.

The rearrangement links TRBV30 to TRBJ1-2, with D uncertain. The CDR3 is made up of 12 amino acids. CDR1 is GTSNPN and CDR2 is SVGIG in the germline V gene (reference sequence). Trimming shortened V by 8 bases and J by 3 bases, and 13 bases separated the two germline ends. CDR3 loop: CALSEGYYGYTF. Written as DNA, the CDR3 is TGTGCCCTGTCCGAGGGTTACTATGGCTACACCTTC.

The chain has TRBV11-2 and TRBJ2-1, with 7 bases that match TRBD2. Per germline, CDR1 SGHAT and CDR2 FQNNGV. The V segment lost 4 bases and the J segment 2 bases; nucleotides outside the gene matches: 5. There are 15 residues in the CDR3. CDR3 loop: CASSSHTSAYNEQFF. CDR3 sequence (DNA): TGTGCCAGCAGCTCACATACTAGCGCCTACAATGAGCAGTTCTTC.

The chain recombines TRBV4-3 with TRBJ2-7, with a weak D call TRBD2 (6 bases). Deletions cut 0 bases from V and 0 bases from J, with 12 bases between. This CDR3 is built from 16 residues. Germline values: CDR1 LGHNA, CDR2 YSLEER. DNA for the CDR3: TGCGCCAGCAGCCAAGACGGTAGCGGTAGCTCCTACGAGCAGTACTTC. It translates to CASSQDGSGSSYEQYF.

This clone was recorded a few times. The rearrangement joins TRBV7-9 to TRBJ1-5; perhaps TRBD1 as D (5 bases). This CDR3 comprises 11 residues. V was cut by 3 bases and J by 11 bases, with 8 bases left in between. Germline V gene sequence: CDR1 SEHNR, CDR2 FQNEAQ (reference sequence). The CDR3 bases are TGTGCCAGCAGCTTGGGAGGGGCCCAGCATTTT. As protein: CASSLGGAQHF.

There are a few counts of this clone. The genes are TRBV19 and TRBJ2-5; D may be TRBD2 (6 bases). V was trimmed by 1 base and J by 1 base, leaving 13 bases between them. From germline, CDR1 is LNHDA and CDR2 SQIVND (reference sequence). CDR3 length equals 16 residues. In nucleotides, the CDR3 is TGTGCCAGTAGTATAGGGTCGGGAGCCCCCCAAGAGACCCAGTACTTC. Its protein is CASSIGSGAPQETQYF.

This clone was seen only a few times. The chain combines TRBV5-1 with TRBJ2-1, with 7 bases aligning to TRBD1. This CDR3 is built from 14 residues. The V segment lost 0 bases and the J segment 7 bases; nucleotides outside the gene matches: 4. CDR1 is SGHRS, CDR2 YFSETQ, per germline. CDR3 loop: CASSLAFRGNEQFF. The CDR3 nucleotides are TGCGCCAGCAGCTTGGCCTTCAGGGGGAATGAGCAGTTCTTC.

Only a few counts were recorded for this clone. This chain connects TRBV11-2 to TRBJ2-1; possible D gene TRBD1, 6 bases. This CDR3 has 17 amino acids. Germline-derived CDR1 and CDR2 are SGHAT and FQNNGV. The V end lost 5 bases, the J end lost 6 bases, and 23 bases lay between the germline ends. The CDR3 here is CASSPLGAARRSNEQFF. The CDR3 DNA is TGTGCCAGCAGCCCCCTGGGGGCGGCTAGACGAAGCAATGAGCAGTTCTTC.

This clone was counted a few times. This chain joins TRBV29-1 and TRBJ1-1; no clear D. Germline V gene data show CDR1 as SQVTM and CDR2 as ANQGSEA. V gave up 2 bases and J gave up 1 base, with 14 bases separating them. The length of the CDR3 is 15 residues. CDR3 in DNA: TGCAGCGTTGAAACCCCGGCAGGTCCGAACACTGAAGCTTTCTTT. Encoded protein: CSVETPAGPNTEAFF.

The chain links TRBV7-3 to TRBJ2-1, with TRBD1 identical over 8 bases. V dropped 6 bases and J dropped 4; count of bases not matched to a gene: 5. Germline-derived CDR1 and CDR2 are SGHTA and FQGTGA. The CDR3 extends over 14 amino acids. The CDR3 is CASRGTGPYNEQFF. The CDR3 coding sequence is TGTGCCAGCAGGGGGACAGGTCCTTACAATGAGCAGTTCTTC.

This clone was counted a few times. This chain connects TRBV30 to TRBJ1-1, with 7 bases aligning to TRBD1. V shed 5 bases, J shed 3 bases, and the junction held 9 bases outside the gene matches. CDR1 and CDR2 from the germline V gene are GTSNPN and SVGIG (reference sequence). The length of the CDR3 is 14 residues. CDR3 bases: TGTGCCTGGGCTTACAGGGGATTGCACACTGAAGCTTTCTTT. Translation gives CAWAYRGLHTEAFF.

The chain joins TRBV6-5 to TRBJ2-5; 9 positions agree with TRBD2. The closer fit of TRBJ2-7 to the DNA end suggests the J call may be wrong. This CDR3 region has 15 residues. Looked up from germline, CDR1 is MNHEY and CDR2 is SVGAGI. The CDR3 DNA follows: TGTGCCAGCAGTTACTCCGGGACTAGCCTCTACGAGCAGTACTTC. This sequence encodes CASSYSGTSLYEQYF.